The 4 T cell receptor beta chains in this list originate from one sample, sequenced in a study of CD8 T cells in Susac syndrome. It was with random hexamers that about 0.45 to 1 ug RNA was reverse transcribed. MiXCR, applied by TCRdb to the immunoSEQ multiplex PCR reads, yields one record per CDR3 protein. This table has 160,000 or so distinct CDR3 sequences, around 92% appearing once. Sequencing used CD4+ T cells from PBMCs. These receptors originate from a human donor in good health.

CDR3 bases: TGTGCCAGTAGTGTGACAGGGCTCAGGGCTGAGCAGTTCTTC. It specifies CASSVTGLRAEQFF. V usage is TRBV19 and J usage is TRBJ2-1; 7 bases are shared with TRBD1. The CDR3 has 14 residues. Per germline, CDR1 LNHDA and CDR2 SQIVND (reference sequence). V lost 5 bases, J lost 9 bases, and 10 bases stayed unmatched. Full variable domain (missing parts from reference TRBV19 and TRBJ2-1): DGGITQSPKYLFRKEGQNVTLSCEQNLNHDAMYWYRQDPGQGLRLIYYSQIVNDFQKGDIAEGYSVSREKKESFPLTVTSAQKNPTAFYLCASSVTGLRAEQFFGPGTRLTVL.

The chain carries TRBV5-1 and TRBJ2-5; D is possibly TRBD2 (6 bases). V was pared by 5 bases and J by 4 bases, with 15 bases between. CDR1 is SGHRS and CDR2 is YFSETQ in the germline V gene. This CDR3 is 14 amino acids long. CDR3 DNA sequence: TGCGCCAGCAGTGCCGGTGGGGAGGTAGAGACCCAGTACTTC. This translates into CASSAGGEVETQYF. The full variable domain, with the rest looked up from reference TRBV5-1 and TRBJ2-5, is KAGVTQTPRYLIKTRGQQVTLSCSPISGHRSVSWYQQTPGQGLQFLFEYFSETQRNKGNFPGRFSGRQFSNSRSEMNVSTLELGDSALYLCASSAGGEVETQYFGPGTRLLVL.

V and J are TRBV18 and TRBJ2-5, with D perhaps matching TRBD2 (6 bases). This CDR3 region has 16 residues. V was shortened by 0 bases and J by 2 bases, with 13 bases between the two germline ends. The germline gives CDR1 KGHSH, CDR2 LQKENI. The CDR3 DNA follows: TGTGCCAGCTCACCACCGGACTATCCCTGGCAAGAGACCCAGTACTTC. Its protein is CASSPPDYPWQETQYF.

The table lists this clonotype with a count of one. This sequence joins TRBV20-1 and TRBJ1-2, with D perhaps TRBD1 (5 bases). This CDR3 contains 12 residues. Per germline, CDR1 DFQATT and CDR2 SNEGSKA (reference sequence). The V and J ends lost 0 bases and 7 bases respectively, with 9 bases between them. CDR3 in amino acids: CSARDGGSGYTF. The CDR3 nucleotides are TGCAGTGCTAGAGATGGGGGTAGTGGCTACACCTTC.